The 24 T cell receptor beta chains in this list originate from one sample, sequenced in a study of CD8 T cells in ankylosing spondylitis. TCRdb re-derived calls from the 5' RACE reads in MiXCR, one entry per CDR3 protein. The repertoire holds 150,000 to 200,000 distinct CDR3 sequences, around 10% seen once, with 29% in the top ten. The sample taken for sequencing was blood, either unsorted or a sorted T cell fraction (not recorded which). The receptors derive from a male donor with ankylosing spondylitis or in good health (not recorded which).

There are many counts of this clonotype. This chain joins TRBV29-1 and TRBJ2-7; the match to TRBD1 covers 9 bases. The CDR3 contains 12 residues. The junction had 7 bases not matched to a gene; V was cut back by 7 bases and J by 6 bases. Germline V lookup: CDR1 SQVTM, CDR2 ANQGSEA. CDR3 sequence (DNA): TGCAGCGGGGGACAGGGTTCCAGCGAGCAGTACTTC. Translated, it gives CSGGQGSSEQYF.

The chain employs TRBV18 and TRBJ2-3, with D perhaps TRBD1 (5 bases). The CDR3 covers 14 residues. From germline, CDR1 is KGHSH and CDR2 LQKENI. With 4 bases removed from V and 4 bases from J, the gap between germline ends came to 12 bases. The CDR3 nucleotides read TGTGCCAGCTCACGCGGACAAGGGCCAGATACGCAGTATTTT. Translated, it gives CASSRGQGPDTQYF.

The sample holds many counts of this clonotype. The chain uses TRBV6-1 and TRBJ1-6, with 7 bases matching TRBD1. Per germline, CDR1 MNHNS and CDR2 SASEGT. The CDR3 has 15 amino acids. The junction had 10 bases not matched to a gene; V was cut back by 6 bases and J by 8 bases. The DNA for the CDR3 is TGTGCCAGCAGCCCCGCCGGGACAGAGTATTCACCCCTCCACTTT. Its protein product is CASSPAGTEYSPLHF.

This clonotype showed up many times. This rearrangement joins TRBV10-3 to TRBJ2-5; 10 nucleotides line up with TRBD1. V trimming: 7 bases; J trimming: 2 bases; junction bases outside the gene matches: 13. CDR3 length: 17 amino acids. Looked up from germline, CDR1 is ENHRY and CDR2 is SYGVKD. The CDR3 DNA sequence: TGTGCCATCAAGGAGCTCCGGGACAGGGGAGAACAAGAGACCCAGTACTTC. Its protein is CAIKELRDRGEQETQYF.

This clonotype was seen many times. The V call is TRBV6-1, the J call TRBJ1-3, with D unclear. V was shortened by 3 bases and J by 10 bases, with 13 bases between the two germline ends. The CDR3 covers 13 residues. Germline V lookup: CDR1 MNHNS, CDR2 SASEGT. The CDR3: CASSENGPGTIYF. DNA of the CDR3: TGTGCCAGCAGTGAGAACGGGCCCGGGACCATATATTTT.

This clonotype appeared many times. The chain joins TRBV6-5 to TRBJ2-2; weak D call: TRBD2 (5 bases). V lost 4 bases, J lost 1 base, and 7 bases lay in between. Germline loops: CDR1 MNHEY, CDR2 SVGAGI. The CDR3 totals 14 residues. The CDR3 bases are TGTGCCAGCAGTTTAGGAGGGAACACCGGGGAGCTGTTTTTT. It yields the protein CASSLGGNTGELFF.

At least ten counts were recorded for this clonotype. The chain uses TRBV27 and TRBJ1-2; D perhaps matches TRBD1 (6 bases). The V and J ends lost 2 bases and 5 bases respectively, with 12 bases between them. Germline V gene sequence: CDR1 MNHEY, CDR2 SMNVEV (reference sequence). The CDR3 has 14 amino acids. Here the CDR3 DNA reads TGTGCCAGCAGTTTAAGGCAGGGGAGGTATGGCTACACCTTC. Translated: CASSLRQGRYGYTF.

This clonotype was recorded many times. This sequence joins TRBV24-1 and TRBJ2-2; 12 nucleotides line up with TRBD2. Per the germline V gene, CDR1 is KGHDR and CDR2 is SFDVKD. The CDR3 loop spans 17 amino acids. J lost 4 bases, V lost 7 bases, and 9 bases had no gene match. The CDR3 DNA reads TGTGCCACCAGAGAGAACCTAGCGGGGGGGATCACCGGGGAGCTGTTTTTT. Protein product: CATRENLAGGITGELFF.

This clonotype was counted ten times or more. This sequence joins TRBV24-1 and TRBJ2-1; D may be TRBD1 or TRBD2 (8 bases each). In germline, CDR1 is KGHDR, CDR2 SFDVKD. V lost 9 bases and J lost 0, with 26 bases in between. The CDR3 is 19 residues long. The CDR3 DNA reads TGTGCCACCGTCGAGGACAGGGCACTAGCGGAGTTCTCCTACAATGAGCAGTTCTTC. This codes for CATVEDRALAEFSYNEQFF.

This chain connects TRBV28 to TRBJ1-5; the D is unclear. There are 13 residues in the CDR3. V was pared by 1 base and J by 5 bases, with 6 bases between. Germline CDR1 and CDR2: MDHEN and SYDVKM. Here the CDR3 reads CASSLSSYQPQHF. The DNA of the CDR3 is TGTGCCAGCAGTTTATCAAGTTATCAGCCCCAGCATTTT.

This clonotype was counted many times. The gene calls are TRBV29-1 and TRBJ2-5; D unresolved. V shed 3 bases and J shed 2 bases, with 7 bases lying between them. CDR1 SQVTM and CDR2 ANQGSEA come from the germline V gene. The CDR3 is made up of 12 amino acids. CDR3 amino acids: CSVEVQQETQYF. CDR3 sequence (DNA): TGCAGCGTTGAGGTCCAACAAGAGACCCAGTACTTC.

The rearrangement joins TRBV7-2 to TRBJ1-2; D unresolved. Germline assignment: CDR1 SGHTA and CDR2 FQGNSA. The length of the CDR3 is 12 residues. V was clipped by 5 bases and J by 8 bases, with 12 bases between them. CDR3 sequence reads: CASSAHIGGYTF. CDR3 coding DNA: TGTGCCAGCAGCGCGCACATCGGCGGCTACACCTTC. The whole variable domain, filled in from reference TRBV7-2 and TRBJ1-2, reads GAGVSQSPSNKVTEKGKDVELRCDPISGHTALYWYRQSLGQGLEFLIYFQGNSAPDKSGLPSDRFSAERTGGSVSTLTIQRTQQEDSAVYLCASSAHIGGYTFGSGTRLTVV.

Many counts were recorded for this clonotype. The CDR3 DNA reads as TGCAGCGCCCCGGGGGACCGCGGCGGGGAGCTGTTTTTT. This translates into CSAPGDRGGELFF. The chain recombines TRBV29-1 with TRBJ2-2; D possibly corresponds to TRBD2 (6 bases). This CDR3 has 13 residues. Trimming took 7 bases from V and 7 from J, leaving 16 bases between them. CDR1 is SQVTM and CDR2 is ANQGSEA in the germline V gene.

This clonotype has at least ten counts. This chain links TRBV5-1 with TRBJ2-5; D is unclear. CDR1 is SGHRS, CDR2 YFSETQ, per germline. Trimming left V 1 base short and J 5 bases short, with 9 bases between. The CDR3 sequence is 13 residues long. The CDR3 loop reads CASSLHVLETQYF. CDR3 DNA: TGCGCCAGCAGCTTGCATGTGTTGGAGACCCAGTACTTC. The entire variable domain, with the rest obtained from reference TRBV5-1 and TRBJ2-5, is as follows: KAGVTQTPRYLIKTRGQQVTLSCSPISGHRSVSWYQQTPGQGLQFLFEYFSETQRNKGNFPGRFSGRQFSNSRSEMNVSTLELGDSALYLCASSLHVLETQYFGPGTRLLVL.

This clonotype showed up many times. The V gene is TRBV20-1, the J gene TRBJ2-5; D possibly corresponds to TRBD1 (5 bases). This CDR3 region has 12 residues. Trimming shortened V by 5 bases and J by 2 bases, and 9 bases separated the two germline ends. Germline lookup yields CDR1 DFQATT and CDR2 SNEGSKA (reference sequence). The CDR3 loop reads CSASGRQETQYF. CDR3 sequence (DNA): TGCAGTGCTTCAGGGCGTCAAGAGACCCAGTACTTC.

With regard to this clonotype: This sequence may be a read error, since a much larger clone differs from it by one base. The CDR3 region has the DNA TGTGCCATCAGGGATGACAGCCAAGGGACCCAGTACTTC. Protein product: CAIRDDSQGTQYF. This chain uses TRBV10-3 with TRBJ2-5, with a tentative D call TRBD1 (5 bases). CDR1 is ENHRY and CDR2 is SYGVKD in the germline V gene. This CDR3 is built from 13 residues.

Concerning this clonotype: A much larger clonotype is one base distant, so this may be a read error. The chain uses TRBV12-3 or TRBV12-4 and TRBJ1-6; 9 bases line up with TRBD1. The CDR3 is made up of 13 amino acids. The DNA for the CDR3 is TGTGCCGGCAGTCCCGGGACAGGGACACCCCTCCACTTT. Its translation is CAGSPGTGTPLHF.

This clonotype was recorded many times. The gene calls are TRBV6-5 and TRBJ1-2; perhaps TRBD1 as D (6 bases). Trimming removed 2 bases from V and 11 bases from J, with 12 bases in between. CDR1 is MNHEY, CDR2 SVGAGI, per germline. This CDR3 is built from 12 residues. Here the CDR3 reads CASSYGGGPYTF. The CDR3 DNA sequence: TGTGCCAGCAGTTACGGGGGGGGCCCATACACCTTC.

With regard to this clonotype: A much larger clone differs by one base, so this may be a read error. The chain links TRBV19 to TRBJ2-7; TRBD1 agrees at 7 bases. Germline V gene data show CDR1 as LNHDA and CDR2 as SQIVND (reference sequence). The CDR3 is made up of 15 amino acids. CDR3: CTSSGSTGVAYEQYF. The CDR3 nucleotides read TGTACCAGTAGTGGATCTACAGGGGTCGCCTACGAGCAGTACTTC.

In this sample, this clonotype turned up many times. The chain carries TRBV6-2 or TRBV6-3 and TRBJ2-7; D remains unclear. Deletions cut 5 bases from V and 0 bases from J, with 14 bases between. The germline gives CDR1 MNHEY, CDR2 SVGEGT. This CDR3 is built from 15 residues. CDR3 coding DNA: TGTGCCAGCAGTAGGACCCTTGGGGACTCCTACGAGCAGTACTTC. Protein: CASSRTLGDSYEQYF.

This chain links TRBV7-2 with TRBJ1-4; D may be TRBD1 (6 bases). Per germline, CDR1 SGHTA and CDR2 FQGNSA. V shed 1 base and J shed 3 bases, with 12 bases lying between them. This CDR3 comprises 16 residues. In DNA form, the CDR3 reads TGTGCCAGCAGCTTAGGCAGGGGACCCGCTAATGAAAAACTGTTTTTT. Amino acid sequence: CASSLGRGPANEKLFF.

This clonotype showed up many times. This chain links TRBV27 with TRBJ2-3; D might be TRBD2 (5 bases). Germline values: CDR1 MNHEY, CDR2 SMNVEV (reference sequence). V lost 2 bases and J 0 bases, leaving 6 bases between the germline ends. The CDR3 contains 14 residues. The CDR3 loop reads CASSLGLSTDTQYF. The CDR3 DNA follows: TGTGCCAGCAGTTTAGGACTCAGCACAGATACGCAGTATTTT.

The chain has TRBV5-4 and TRBJ2-2; 8 nucleotides agree with TRBD1. The CDR3 spans 15 residues. Germline V lookup: CDR1 SGHNT, CDR2 YYREEE (reference sequence). V trimming: 6 bases; J trimming: 1 base; junction bases outside the gene matches: 5. CDR3 residues: CASKSTGVNTGELFF. CDR3 nucleotides: TGTGCCAGCAAGTCGACAGGGGTGAACACCGGGGAGCTGTTTTTT.

This clonotype was detected ten times or more. V and J are TRBV5-1 and TRBJ2-7; TRBD1 matches 8 bases. The CDR3 runs 15 residues. In germline, CDR1 is SGHRS, CDR2 YFSETQ. With 0 bases clipped from V and 5 bases from J, the junction kept 7 bases outside the gene matches. This chain's CDR3 is CASSLDGRGHDEQYF. The CDR3 DNA is TGCGCCAGCAGCTTGGATGGCAGGGGGCACGACGAGCAGTACTTC.